This is a list of T cell receptor beta chains from one sample in a study of blood T cell repertoires in COVID-19. Produced via immunoSEQ multiplex PCR; TCRdb's table is partial and in-frame only. The data show 68,000 or so clones, around 88% seen once. The sample consisted of peripheral blood. These receptors originate from a woman aged 70 to 79 with acute or convalescent COVID-19. CDR3s include the opening cysteine and the closing phenylalanine or tryptophan. Fields, in order: D gene, clone size, V gene, J gene, CDR3 DNA, CDR3 protein. A D gene is named only where the DNA matches it firmly. Clone size is stated in some rows and not others, as once, few, many or a class when expanded.

NA	NA	TRBV25-1	TRBJ1-3	TGTGCCGGGGCAAATCGGGTCACTGGAAACACCATATATTTT	CAGANRVTGNTIYF
TRBD1	NA	TRBV9	TRBJ1-3	TGTGCCAGCAGCGCAGACAGGGGCGTTACTGGAAACACCATATATTTT	CASSADRGVTGNTIYF
NA	NA	TRBV29-1	TRBJ1-5	TGCAGCGTCTCCGCGGGCGGCCATCAGCCCCAGCATTTT	CSVSAGGHQPQHF
NA	NA	TRBV29-1	TRBJ1-4	TGCAGCGGGTCTACGGGGGCAACTAATGAAAAACTGTTTTTT	CSGSTGATNEKLFF
NA	NA	TRBV9	TRBJ1-1	TGTGCCAGCAGCGTAGAGGTGGGCCAGAACACTGAAGCTTTCTTT	CASSVEVGQNTEAFF
TRBD1	NA	TRBV28	TRBJ1-2	TGTGCCAGCAGTCCATTCCCTTCAGGGGGCCAGGACTATGGCTACACCTTC	CASSPFPSGGQDYGYTF
NA	once	TRBV3-1/TRBV3-2	TRBJ1-2	TGTGCCAGCAGCCAAGTGGATCCGGCAGGCGGCTACACCTTC	CASSQVDPAGGYTF
TRBD1	medium-sized	TRBV6-2/TRBV6-3	TRBJ1-1	TGTGCCAGCAGTGCGGACAGGGGGCGAGTCACTGAAGCTTTCTTT	CASSADRGRVTEAFF
NA	NA	TRBV6-5	TRBJ1-2	TGTGCCAGCAGTTACTCGTGGACAGTCCGCCGGGATGGCTACACCTTC	CASSYSWTVRRDGYTF
TRBD1	NA	TRBV7-6	TRBJ2-2	TGTGCCAGCAGCTCGCGACAGGGTTGGAACACCGGGGAGCTGTTTTTT	CASSSRQGWNTGELFF
TRBD1	NA	TRBV7-3	TRBJ2-1	TGTGCCAGCAGCTTAAGGGTTGCGGACAGGGCCTACAATGAGCAGTTCTTC	CASSLRVADRAYNEQFF
TRBD1	NA	TRBV2	TRBJ1-6	TGTGCCAGCATCCTCGACAGGGACAATTCACCCCTCCACTTT	CASILDRDNSPLHF
TRBD1	once	TRBV28	TRBJ2-2	TGTGCCAGCAGTTCCCCCGGGACAGGGAAGTCCGGGGAGCTGTTTTTT	CASSSPGTGKSGELFF
NA	NA	TRBV27	TRBJ2-1	TGTGCCAGCAGTTTATACGGGGTCTACAATGAGCAGTTCTTC	CASSLYGVYNEQFF
TRBD2	NA	TRBV7-2	TRBJ2-3	TGTGCCAGCAGTTTACTAGCGGGAGGCATTGCAGATACGCAGTATTTT	CASSLLAGGIADTQYF
NA	NA	TRBV10-3	TRBJ1-6	TGTGCCATCAGCCAGGACAGAGGAGGTTTTAATTCACCCCTCCACTTT	CAISQDRGGFNSPLHF
NA	once	TRBV21-1	TRBJ1-2	TGTGCCAGCAGCAATGGCAGCCTCCAGGGGGGCTACACCTTC	CASSNGSLQGGYTF
TRBD1	NA	TRBV2	TRBJ1-2	TGTGCCAGCGTAAGGGACAGGGACGGCTACACCTTC	CASVRDRDGYTF
NA	NA	TRBV7-9	TRBJ1-1	TGTGCCAGCAGCCATAGGGCAGACTTTAGCGCTGAAGCTTTCTTT	CASSHRADFSAEAFF
NA	NA	TRBV7-2	TRBJ2-2	TGTGCCAGCAGCTTAGGAAGTGCGAGCGGGGAGCTGTTTTTT	CASSLGSASGELFF
TRBD2	NA	TRBV5-8	TRBJ2-1	TGTGCCAGCAGCTTGTTGGGACTAGCGGGGGGGCGTCAGTTCTTC	CASSLLGLAGGRQFF
TRBD1	NA	TRBV27	TRBJ1-5	TGTGCCAGCAGCTACAGGGGTAGCAATCAGCCCCAGCATTTT	CASSYRGSNQPQHF
TRBD1	NA	TRBV5-1	TRBJ2-5	TGCGCCAGCAGATGGGACAGGAGTAGAGAGACCCAGTACTTC	CASRWDRSRETQYF
NA	NA	TRBV28	TRBJ1-5	TGTGCCAGCAGGCCCCCGGTTGAGCAGGCCCAGCATTTT	CASRPPVEQAQHF
NA	NA	TRBV28	TRBJ1-1	TGTGCCAGCAGCCTAGTCCCGGTTTACACTGAAGCTTTCTTT	CASSLVPVYTEAFF
TRBD2	NA	TRBV6-2/TRBV6-3	TRBJ2-7	TGTGCCAGCAGTTACGGGACTAGCGGACATTTATACGAGCAGTACTTC	CASSYGTSGHLYEQYF
NA	NA	TRBV2	TRBJ2-5	TGTGCCAGCAGTGAAGCGGGACTCCTAGCGGAGACCCAGTACTTC	CASSEAGLLAETQYF
NA	NA	TRBV7-3	TRBJ2-1	TGTGCCAGCAGCTCCATTGGGGGCAGCTACAATGAGCAGTTCTTC	CASSSIGGSYNEQFF
NA	NA	TRBV6-6	TRBJ1-1	TGTGCCAGCAGTTACTGGACAGCTGAAGCTTTCTTT	CASSYWTAEAFF
TRBD1	NA	TRBV29-1	TRBJ1-2	TGCAGCTCCGAGACAGGGAAAGATGGCTACACCTTC	CSSETGKDGYTF